This paragraph covers one T cell receptor (beta chain) sequence. The data were produced by immunoSEQ multiplex PCR, yet TCRdb's version contains in-frame clones alone and is incomplete. Of tens of thousands of clones listed, around 90% are singletons. This record belongs to a study of blood T cell repertoires in COVID-19. The V and J ends lost 1 base and 6 bases respectively, with 9 bases between them. CDR1 is SGDLS, CDR2 YYNGEE, per germline. The CDR3 is made up of 13 amino acids. The rearrangement uses TRBV9 and TRBJ2-3; D unclear. Sequencing was performed on peripheral blood. The TCR sequence derives from a human donor in a cohort sampled during active COVID-19. This CDR3 reads CASSVIHPDTQYF. The CDR3 region has the DNA TGTGCCAGCAGCGTAATACATCCGGATACGCAGTATTTT.